These 31 T cell receptor beta chains were sequenced from one sample in a study of blood T cell repertoires in COVID-19. TCRdb's copy holds only in-frame clones and misses some; the assay was immunoSEQ multiplex PCR. The sample includes about 150,000 clones, around 82% of them seen just once. Sequencing used PBMCs or T cells enriched from blood (not recorded which). The receptors here all came from a woman aged 45-65 years who had recovered from COVID-19.

The V gene is TRBV24-1, the J gene TRBJ1-2, with 8 bases lining up with TRBD1. V was pared by 6 bases and J by 7 bases, with 6 bases of the junction left unmatched. There are 13 residues in the CDR3. Looked up from germline, CDR1 is KGHDR and CDR2 is SFDVKD. The CDR3: CATSLGQGGGYTF. CDR3 nucleotides: TGTGCCACCAGTCTCGGACAGGGTGGTGGCTACACCTTC.

The chain combines TRBV7-2 with TRBJ2-5, with D perhaps matching TRBD1 (5 bases). With 4 bases removed from V and 5 bases from J, the gap between germline ends came to 17 bases. This CDR3 is 15 amino acids long. CDR1 and CDR2 from the germline V gene are SGHTA and FQGNSA. The CDR3 spells CASSSPIRGDETQYF. The CDR3 DNA reads as TGTGCCAGCAGCTCCCCCATTAGGGGCGACGAGACCCAGTACTTC.

The chain employs TRBV7-8 and TRBJ1-4; D uncertain. The CDR3 runs 14 residues. Between the trimmed V and J ends, which lost 5 bases and 4 bases, there was a span of 11 bases. Germline V lookup: CDR1 SGHVS, CDR2 FQNEAQ. This chain's CDR3 is CASSPRGINEKLFF. In nucleotides, the CDR3 is TGTGCCAGCAGCCCCAGAGGGATTAATGAAAAACTGTTTTTT.

The CDR3 spells CASNRGRGTEAFF. DNA for the CDR3: TGTGCCAGTAACAGGGGGCGAGGAACTGAAGCTTTCTTT. The chain joins TRBV6-5 to TRBJ1-1; 9 positions agree with TRBD1. This CDR3 spans 13 amino acids. In germline, CDR1 is MNHEY, CDR2 SVGAGI. V shed 9 bases and J 5 bases; nucleotides not matched to a gene: 7.

The chain couples TRBV24-1 to TRBJ2-2; 9 bases agree with TRBD1. This CDR3 contains 17 residues. Trimming removed 4 bases from V and 4 bases from J; junction bases left unmatched: 9. The germline CDR1 and CDR2 sequences are KGHDR and SFDVKD. The CDR3 loop reads CATSEATGGAPTGELFF. CDR3 sequence (DNA): TGTGCCACCAGTGAAGCTACAGGGGGCGCGCCCACCGGGGAGCTGTTTTTT.

This clone appeared a single time. For the CDR3, the DNA is TGTGCCAGCAGCTTGGACAGAAGTCAGCCCCAGCATTTT. Its protein is CASSLDRSQPQHF. The gene calls are TRBV11-2 and TRBJ1-5; D is perhaps TRBD1 (6 bases). Germline-derived CDR1 and CDR2 are SGHAT and FQNNGV. There are 13 residues in the CDR3. The germline V and J ends were trimmed by 3 bases and 6 bases, with 9 bases remaining between them.

In its sample, this clone was seen a few times. The chain couples TRBV5-1 to TRBJ1-3, with D tentatively TRBD1 (5 bases). Trimming removed 4 bases at V and 3 bases at J, with 11 bases between. CDR1 is SGHRS and CDR2 is YFSETQ in the germline V gene. The CDR3 covers 14 residues. CDR3 nucleotide sequence: TGCGCCAGCAGCGAGGGACTTTTTGGAAACACCATATATTTT. Encoded protein: CASSEGLFGNTIYF.

V usage is TRBV18 and J usage is TRBJ2-5; D is perhaps TRBD1 (6 bases). Trimming removed 4 bases from V and 0 bases from J, with 15 bases in between. CDR3 length equals 16 residues. Per the germline V gene, CDR1 is KGHSH and CDR2 is LQKENI. The CDR3 DNA follows: TGTGCCAGCTCACTCGAGGACAGAGCTAACCAAGAGACCCAGTACTTC. Protein: CASSLEDRANQETQYF.

The rearrangement joins TRBV5-6 to TRBJ1-5; D perhaps matches TRBD1 (5 bases). Germline CDR1 and CDR2: SGHDT and YYEEEE. Trimming stripped 3 bases from V and 2 bases from J, with 9 bases between. This CDR3 region has 14 residues. CDR3 sequence reads: CASSWGGGNQPQHF. The CDR3 nucleotides are TGTGCCAGCAGCTGGGGAGGGGGCAATCAGCCCCAGCATTTT.

The chain uses TRBV28 and TRBJ1-2, with D unclear. The germline V gene encodes CDR1 MDHEN and CDR2 SYDVKM. Trimming took off 4 bases at V and 9 bases at J, with 18 bases between the two ends. The CDR3 length is 14 residues. CDR3 nucleotides: TGTGCCAGCAGTTCCGGACGGACTAGGCCGCGCTACACCTTC. This codes for CASSSGRTRPRYTF.

The rearrangement uses TRBV5-6 and TRBJ2-7; TRBD1 matches at 7 bases. The CDR3 is made up of 17 amino acids. The ends lost 4 bases at V and 0 bases at J; junction bases unmatched: 13. Germline loops: CDR1 SGHDT, CDR2 YYEEEE. The CDR3 DNA reads TGTGCCAGCAGCCCGAGGACAGGCGCCTTCTTCTCCTACGAGCAGTACTTC. Its protein is CASSPRTGAFFSYEQYF.

The chain combines TRBV3-1 (or the pseudogene TRBV3-2) with TRBJ1-2, with 7 bases aligning to TRBD1. V was clipped by 2 bases and J by 10 bases; unmatched bases: 7. CDR1 is LGHDT, CDR2 YNNKEL, per germline (reference sequence). This CDR3 is 13 amino acids long. CDR3 region: CASSQKNRGLYTF. The CDR3 nucleotides read TGTGCCAGCAGCCAAAAAAACAGGGGACTCTACACCTTC.

This rearrangement joins TRBV5-8 to TRBJ1-6, with 8 bases matching TRBD1. The V segment lost 4 bases and the J segment 5 bases; nucleotides outside the gene matches: 2. This CDR3 is built from 14 residues. Germline-derived CDR1 and CDR2 are SGHTS and YDEGEE. The CDR3 DNA sequence: TGTGCCAGCAGCCGACAGGGGCATAATTCACCCCTCCACTTT. This encodes CASSRQGHNSPLHF.

This clone has a handful of counts. This sequence joins TRBV4-1 and TRBJ1-2; a possible D gene is TRBD1 (5 bases). CDR1 and CDR2 from the germline V gene are MGHRA and YSYEKL. The CDR3 extends over 13 amino acids. V lost 1 base to trimming and J lost 5 bases, with 8 bases between them. CDR3 region: CASSQVREYGYTF. CDR3 nucleotide sequence: TGCGCCAGCAGCCAAGTCAGGGAATATGGCTACACCTTC.

In this sample, this clone turned up once. The rearrangement links TRBV29-1 to TRBJ1-4; the D is unclear. The CDR3 loop spans 10 amino acids. Germline CDR1 is SQVTM and CDR2 is ANQGSEA. V was shortened by 6 bases and J by 5 bases, with 4 bases between the two germline ends. The CDR3 is CSVFNEKLFF. The CDR3 coding sequence is TGCAGCGTCTTCAATGAAAAACTGTTTTTT.

The V call is TRBV11-2, the J call TRBJ2-4; D is unresolved. Germline V gives CDR1 SGHAT, CDR2 FQNNGV. Trimming took off 5 bases at V and 5 bases at J, with 22 bases between the two ends. This CDR3 contains 17 residues. The CDR3 protein is CASSARGSHNTQNIQYF. The CDR3 DNA follows: TGTGCCAGCAGCGCCAGAGGTTCTCACAATACTCAAAACATTCAGTACTTC.

This chain uses TRBV6-5 with TRBJ2-7; 8 bases map to TRBD1. CDR3 length: 13 amino acids. Germline V gene lookup returns CDR1 MNHEY and CDR2 SVGAGI. The junction had 4 bases not matched to a gene; V was cut back by 6 bases and J by 3 bases. The CDR3 nucleotides are TGTGCCAGCAGCCGCGGGACAGGCTACGAGCAGTACGTC. As protein: CASSRGTGYEQYV.

In regard to this clone: Relative to the germline gene, one junction end is altered; a read error may explain this. This chain joins TRBV7-9 and TRBJ2-3; a weak D match, TRBD2 (5 bases). The CDR3 extends over 13 amino acids. Germline assignment: CDR1 SEHNR and CDR2 FQNEAQ (reference sequence). CDR3 amino acids: CASSLALTDTQYF. The CDR3, as DNA: TGTGCCAGCAGCCTAGCTCTCACAGATACGCAGTATTTT.

The chain uses TRBV28 and TRBJ2-6, with 9 bases that match TRBD1. Germline trimming cut 2 bases from V and 1 base from J; bases unmatched to any gene: 6. The CDR3 consists of 18 residues. In germline, CDR1 is MDHEN, CDR2 SYDVKM. The CDR3 protein is CASSLVQGTGSGANVLTF. Here the CDR3 DNA reads TGTGCCAGCAGTTTAGTTCAGGGGACAGGGTCTGGGGCCAACGTCCTGACTTTC.

This clone was picked up one time. The genes are TRBV30 and TRBJ2-3, with 9 bases lining up with TRBD2. Trimming removed 0 bases from V and 4 bases from J; junction bases left unmatched: 5. The germline V gene has CDR1 GTSNPN and CDR2 SVGIG (reference sequence). This CDR3 comprises 15 residues. The CDR3 nucleotides are TGTGCCTGGAGTGTAGTTGCGGGGGGGCCAGATACGCAGTATTTT. It codes for CAWSVVAGGPDTQYF. The full variable domain, in which reference TRBV30 and TRBJ2-3 provide the parts outside the CDR3, is SQTIHQWPATLVQPVGSPLSLECTVEGTSNPNLYWYRQAAGRGLQLLFYSVGIGQISSEVPQNLSASRPQDRQFILSSKKLLLSDSGFYLCAWSVVAGGPDTQYFGPGTRLTVL.

V gene TRBV18 combines with J gene TRBJ1-4, with D perhaps TRBD1 (6 bases). Germline CDR1 reads KGHSH; CDR2 reads LQKENI. The CDR3 runs to 15 residues. V shed 1 base and J shed 12 bases, with 18 bases lying between them. CDR3 protein: CASSPQPAGAMELFF. DNA of the CDR3: TGTGCCAGCTCACCACAGCCGGCAGGGGCGATGGAACTGTTTTTT.

The rearrangement joins TRBV6-5 to TRBJ1-6; 9 bases agree with TRBD1. Losses at the gene ends were 5 bases for V and 10 bases for J; bases not matched to a gene: 3. CDR1 and CDR2 from the germline V gene are MNHEY and SVGAGI. CDR3 length: 13 amino acids. In nucleotides, the CDR3 is TGTGCCAGCAGTCGGACAGGGGACTCACCCCTCCACTTT. It encodes CASSRTGDSPLHF.

There are many counts of this clone. The rearrangement links TRBV2 to TRBJ2-7; the D gene is possibly TRBD1 (6 bases). The CDR3 is 11 amino acids. Germline CDR1 and CDR2: SNHLY and FYNNEI. Trimming shortened V by 4 bases and J by 7 bases, and 8 bases separated the two germline ends. CDR3 DNA: TGTGCCAGCAGTGCCCAGGGGGAGCAGTACTTC. Amino acids: CASSAQGEQYF. Drawing the rest from reference TRBV2 and TRBJ2-7, the complete variable domain is EPEVTQTPSHQVTQMGQEVILRCVPISNHLYFYWYRQILGQKVEFLVSFYNNEISEKSEIFDDQFSVERPDGSNFTLKIRSTKLEDSAMYFCASSAQGEQYFGPGTRLTVT.

The chain joins TRBV14 to TRBJ2-3; tentative D call: TRBD2 (5 bases). Trimming shortened V by 0 bases and J by 4 bases, and 11 bases separated the two germline ends. The germline gives CDR1 SGHDN, CDR2 FVKESK. The CDR3 sequence is 15 residues long. CDR3 DNA sequence: TGTGCCAGCAGCCAAGACGAGGGATGGGCAGATACGCAGTATTTT. It is translated as CASSQDEGWADTQYF.

The chain recombines TRBV28 with TRBJ1-4; 8 bases align to TRBD1. With V trimmed by 4 bases and J by 7 bases, 5 bases remained unmatched. The CDR3 totals 14 residues. Germline CDR1 and CDR2: MDHEN and SYDVKM. This CDR3 is CASSSGGSGEKLFF. In DNA, the CDR3 is TGTGCCAGCAGTTCAGGGGGCTCTGGTGAAAAACTGTTTTTT. The whole variable domain, filled in from reference TRBV28 and TRBJ1-4, reads DVKVTQSSRYLVKRTGEKVFLECVQDMDHENMFWYRQDPGLGLRLIYFSYDVKMKEKGDIPEGYSVSREKKERFSLILESASTNQTSMYLCASSSGGSGEKLFFGSGTQLSVL.

Remarks on this clone: This CDR3 is also generated by other DNA sequences in the sample. The CDR3 DNA sequence: TGTGCCAGCATTAGCGGGAATCAGCCCCAGCATTTT. Protein product: CASISGNQPQHF. This rearrangement joins TRBV28 to TRBJ1-5, with D uncertain. CDR1 and CDR2 (germline): MDHEN, SYDVKM. The CDR3 has 12 amino acids. V was trimmed by 7 bases and J by 4 bases, leaving 8 bases between them.

V usage is TRBV11-3 and J usage is TRBJ2-2, with 9 bases aligning to TRBD2. Germline V lookup: CDR1 SGHNT, CDR2 YENEEA. The junction had 5 bases not matched to a gene; V was cut back by 6 bases and J by 3 bases. This CDR3 comprises 15 residues. Written as DNA, the CDR3 is TGTGCCAGCAGTCCCGGGACTAGCTACACCGGGGAGCTGTTTTTT. Amino acid sequence: CASSPGTSYTGELFF.

This chain uses TRBV28 with TRBJ2-1; 11 bases are shared with TRBD2. V trimming: 2 bases; J trimming: 10 bases; junction bases outside the gene matches: 4. Germline V lookup: CDR1 MDHEN, CDR2 SYDVKM. CDR3 length: 14 residues. The CDR3 sequence is CASSLLAGGGEQFF. Written as DNA, the CDR3 is TGTGCCAGCAGTTTACTAGCGGGGGGAGGCGAGCAGTTCTTC.

The chain is built from TRBV4-2 and TRBJ1-1; TRBD1 matches at 9 bases. Per germline, CDR1 LGHNA and CDR2 YNFKEQ. V dropped 4 bases and J dropped 4; count of bases not matched to a gene: 4. This CDR3 is 14 amino acids long. As DNA, the CDR3 is TGTGCCAGCAGCCTAGGGACAGGGCTCACTGAAGCTTTCTTT. It is translated as CASSLGTGLTEAFF.

The J gene is TRBJ1-1, the V gene TRBV10-3; the D gene is possibly TRBD1 (6 bases). CDR1 is ENHRY, CDR2 SYGVKD, per germline. Trimming removed 7 bases from V and 3 bases from J, with 15 bases in between. The CDR3 sequence is 14 residues long. In nucleotides, the CDR3 is TGTGCCATCAACAGGGAAGAGATGGACACTGAAGCTTTCTTT. It specifies CAINREEMDTEAFF.

The chain recombines TRBV3-1 (or the pseudogene TRBV3-2) with TRBJ1-2; D is possibly TRBD1 (5 bases). V lost 4 bases and J 6 bases, leaving 18 bases between the germline ends. Germline V gene sequence: CDR1 LGHDT, CDR2 YNNKEL (reference sequence). The length of the CDR3 is 15 residues. The CDR3 is CASSPPTGVGHGYTF. The DNA for the CDR3 is TGTGCCAGCAGCCCACCCACGGGCGTGGGGCATGGCTACACCTTC.